These 8 T cell receptor beta chains came from one sample sequenced in a study of cytotoxic CD8 clonotypes in ibrutinib-treated CLL. TCRdb's copy holds only in-frame clones and misses some; the assay was immunoSEQ multiplex PCR. This sample carries around 200,000 clones, just under 80% of them seen once, and the ten largest clones take over 9.5%. Specimen: PBMCs, collected after 12 months of ibrutinib treatment. These receptors all stem from a human donor with chronic lymphocytic leukemia.

The chain carries TRBV27 and TRBJ1-5; the D is unclear. This CDR3 has 14 amino acids. Germline V gene data show CDR1 as MNHEY and CDR2 as SMNVEV (reference sequence). Between the trimmed V and J ends, which lost 3 bases and 0 bases, there was a span of 6 bases. CDR3 in DNA: TGTGCCAGCAGTTTCCTCACTAGCAATCAGCCCCAGCATTTT. This codes for CASSFLTSNQPQHF.

The rearrangement links TRBV6-1 to TRBJ2-7; D is unresolved. The V gene lost 6 bases and the J gene lost 6 bases, with 18 bases spanning the gap. The germline gives CDR1 MNHNS, CDR2 SASEGT. The CDR3 runs to 14 residues. The DNA of the CDR3 is TGTGCCAGCAGCCCTCTGTGGGGAACGGGCGAGCAGTACTTC. Protein product: CASSPLWGTGEQYF.

This clone was seen a few times. In DNA form, the CDR3 reads TGTGCCAGCAGCCAAGGTTCTAGTGGGTCCTACAATGAGCAGTTCTTC. This codes for CASSQGSSGSYNEQFF. The V gene is TRBV4-2, the J gene TRBJ2-1; no definite D call. CDR1 is LGHNA, CDR2 YNFKEQ, per germline. V was pared by 1 base and J by 1 base, with 11 bases between. The CDR3 loop spans 16 amino acids.

The V gene is TRBV5-1, the J gene TRBJ2-3; the D gene could be TRBD1 or TRBD2 (6 bases each). Looked up from germline, CDR1 is SGHRS and CDR2 is YFSETQ. V lost 4 bases, J lost 2 bases, and 11 bases lay in between. The CDR3 runs to 14 residues. The CDR3 DNA is TGCGCCAGCAGCCGGGGGCAAGACACAGATACGCAGTATTTT. Residues: CASSRGQDTDTQYF. The full variable domain, its missing parts supplied by reference TRBV5-1 and TRBJ2-3, is KAGVTQTPRYLIKTRGQQVTLSCSPISGHRSVSWYQQTPGQGLQFLFEYFSETQRNKGNFPGRFSGRQFSNSRSEMNVSTLELGDSALYLCASSRGQDTDTQYFGPGTRLTVL.

V gene TRBV6-6 combines with J gene TRBJ1-2; D uncertain. V lost 3 bases, J lost 5 bases, and 10 bases lay in between. CDR3 length equals 13 residues. CDR1 MNHNY and CDR2 SVGAGI come from the germline V gene (reference sequence). This CDR3 is CASSYVEVYGYTF. The CDR3 bases are TGTGCCAGCAGTTATGTTGAGGTATATGGCTACACCTTC.

This clone appeared once. The chain is built from TRBV11-2 and TRBJ2-5; D ambiguous. This CDR3 region has 16 residues. V dropped 4 bases and J dropped 5 bases, with 20 bases sitting between them. Germline CDR1 SGHAT, CDR2 FQNNGV. In DNA, the CDR3 is TGTGCCAGCAGCTCGCTCCTTCCCGGTCCATGGGAGACCCAGTACTTC. Residues: CASSSLLPGPWETQYF.

The V and J genes are TRBV4-1 and TRBJ2-5; the D gene is possibly TRBD2 (6 bases). Trimming stripped 3 bases from V and 5 bases from J, with 13 bases between. The germline CDR1 and CDR2 sequences are MGHRA and YSYEKL. The CDR3 is made up of 14 amino acids. The CDR3 spells CASSQAAGYETQYF. The CDR3 DNA follows: TGCGCCAGCAGCCAGGCCGCGGGATACGAGACCCAGTACTTC.

The CDR3 nucleotides read TGCGCCAGCAGCTTGACTAGCGGGAGTAGAACCGGGGAGCTGTTTTTT. Amino acid sequence: CASSLTSGSRTGELFF. The chain joins TRBV5-1 to TRBJ2-2; 11 nucleotides match TRBD2. The CDR3 spans 16 residues. Germline CDR1 SGHRS, CDR2 YFSETQ. Trimming at V came to 1 base and at J to 5 bases, leaving 4 bases not matched to a gene.